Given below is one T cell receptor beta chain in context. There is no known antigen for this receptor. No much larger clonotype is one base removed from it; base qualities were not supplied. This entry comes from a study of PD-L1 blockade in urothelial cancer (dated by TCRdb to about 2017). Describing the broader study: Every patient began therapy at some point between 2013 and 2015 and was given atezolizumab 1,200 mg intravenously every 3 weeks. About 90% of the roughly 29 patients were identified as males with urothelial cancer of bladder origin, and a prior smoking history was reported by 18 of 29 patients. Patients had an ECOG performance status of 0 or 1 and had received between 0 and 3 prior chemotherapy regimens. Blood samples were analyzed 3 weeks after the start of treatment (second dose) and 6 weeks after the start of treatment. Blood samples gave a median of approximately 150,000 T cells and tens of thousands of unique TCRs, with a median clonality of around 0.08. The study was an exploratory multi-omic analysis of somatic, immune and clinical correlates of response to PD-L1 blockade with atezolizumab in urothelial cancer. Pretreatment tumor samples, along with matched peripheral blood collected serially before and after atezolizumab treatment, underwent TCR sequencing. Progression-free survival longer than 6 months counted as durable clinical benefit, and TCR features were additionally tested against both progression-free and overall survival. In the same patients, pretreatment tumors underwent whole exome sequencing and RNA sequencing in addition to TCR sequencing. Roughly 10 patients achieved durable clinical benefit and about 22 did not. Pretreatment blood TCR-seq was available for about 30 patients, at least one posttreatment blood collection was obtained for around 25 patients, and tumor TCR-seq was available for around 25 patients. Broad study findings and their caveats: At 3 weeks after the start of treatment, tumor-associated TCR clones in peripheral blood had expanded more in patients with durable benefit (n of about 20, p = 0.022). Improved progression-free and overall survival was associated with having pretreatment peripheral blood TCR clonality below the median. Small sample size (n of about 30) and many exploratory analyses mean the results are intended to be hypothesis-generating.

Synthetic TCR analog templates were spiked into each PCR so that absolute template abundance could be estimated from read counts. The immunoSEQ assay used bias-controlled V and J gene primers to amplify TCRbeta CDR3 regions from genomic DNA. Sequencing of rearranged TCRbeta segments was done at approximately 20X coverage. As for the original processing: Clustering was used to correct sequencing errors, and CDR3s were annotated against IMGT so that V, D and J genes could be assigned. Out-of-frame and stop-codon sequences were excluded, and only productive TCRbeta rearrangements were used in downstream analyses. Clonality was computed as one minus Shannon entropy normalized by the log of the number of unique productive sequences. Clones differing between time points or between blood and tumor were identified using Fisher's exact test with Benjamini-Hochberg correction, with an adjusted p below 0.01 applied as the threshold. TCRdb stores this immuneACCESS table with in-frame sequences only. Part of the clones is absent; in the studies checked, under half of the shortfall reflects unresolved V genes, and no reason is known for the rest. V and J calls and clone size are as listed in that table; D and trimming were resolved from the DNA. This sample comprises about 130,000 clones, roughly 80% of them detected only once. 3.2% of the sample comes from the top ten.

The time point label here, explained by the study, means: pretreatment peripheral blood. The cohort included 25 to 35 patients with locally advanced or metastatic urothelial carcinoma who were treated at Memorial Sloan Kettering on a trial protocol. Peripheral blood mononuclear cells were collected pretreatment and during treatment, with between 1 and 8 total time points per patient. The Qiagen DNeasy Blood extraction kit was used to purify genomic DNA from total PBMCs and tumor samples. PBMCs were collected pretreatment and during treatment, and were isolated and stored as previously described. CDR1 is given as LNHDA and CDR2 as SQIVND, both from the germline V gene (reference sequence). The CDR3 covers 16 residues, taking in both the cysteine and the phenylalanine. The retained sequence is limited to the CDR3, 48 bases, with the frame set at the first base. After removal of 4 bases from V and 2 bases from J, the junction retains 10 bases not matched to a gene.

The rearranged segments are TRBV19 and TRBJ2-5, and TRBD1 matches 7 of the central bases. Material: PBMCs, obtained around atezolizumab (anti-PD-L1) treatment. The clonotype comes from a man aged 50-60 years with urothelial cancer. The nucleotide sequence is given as TGTGCCAGTAGTAACCTCGGGACAGCGACACAAGAGACCCAGTACTTC. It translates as CASSNLGTATQETQYF.